This T cell receptor beta chain came from a study of control samples from healthy donors and cancer patients. Clones were sequenced by immunoSEQ multiplex PCR, and TCRdb holds only the in-frame ones, with some missing. The data hold some 140,000 clones, with approximately 90% observed a single time. V shed 4 bases and J 3 bases; nucleotides not matched to a gene: 6. The CDR3 covers 15 residues. From germline, CDR1 is MDHEN and CDR2 SYDVKM. The chain has TRBV28 and TRBJ1-5, with TRBD1 identical over 7 bases. This TCR came from a young woman in good health. Sequencing used blood. The CDR3 protein is CASSYVDRPNQPQHF. CDR3 in DNA: TGTGCCAGCAGTTACGTGGACAGGCCCAATCAGCCCCAGCATTTT.